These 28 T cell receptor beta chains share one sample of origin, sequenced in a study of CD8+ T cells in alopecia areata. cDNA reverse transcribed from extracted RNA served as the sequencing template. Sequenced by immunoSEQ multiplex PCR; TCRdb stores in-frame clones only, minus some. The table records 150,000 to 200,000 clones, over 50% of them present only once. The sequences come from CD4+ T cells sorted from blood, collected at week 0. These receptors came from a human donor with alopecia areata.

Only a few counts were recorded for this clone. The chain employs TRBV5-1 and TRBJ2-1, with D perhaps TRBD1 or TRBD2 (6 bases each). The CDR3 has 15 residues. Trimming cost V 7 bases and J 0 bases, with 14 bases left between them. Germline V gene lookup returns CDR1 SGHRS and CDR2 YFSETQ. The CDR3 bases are TGCGCCAGCTCAAAAGGGGGGAGCTCCTACAATGAGCAGTTCTTC. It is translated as CASSKGGSSYNEQFF.

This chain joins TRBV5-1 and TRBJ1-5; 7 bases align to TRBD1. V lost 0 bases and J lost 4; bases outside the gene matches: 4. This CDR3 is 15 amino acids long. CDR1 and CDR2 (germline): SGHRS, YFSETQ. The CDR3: CASSLEGARNQPQHF. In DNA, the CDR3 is TGCGCCAGCAGCTTGGAGGGGGCAAGGAATCAGCCCCAGCATTTT.

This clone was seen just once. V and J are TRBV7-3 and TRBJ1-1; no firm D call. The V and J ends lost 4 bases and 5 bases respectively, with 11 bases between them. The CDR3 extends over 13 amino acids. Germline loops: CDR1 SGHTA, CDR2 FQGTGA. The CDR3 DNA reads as TGTGCCAGCAGCTCCCCCGGTGGGACTGAAGCTTTCTTT. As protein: CASSSPGGTEAFF.

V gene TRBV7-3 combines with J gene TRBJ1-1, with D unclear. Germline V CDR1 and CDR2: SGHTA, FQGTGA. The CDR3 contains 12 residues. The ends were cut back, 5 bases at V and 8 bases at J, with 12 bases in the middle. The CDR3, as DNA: TGTGCCAGCAGCGACACTTTGGGAGAAGCTTTCTTT. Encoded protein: CASSDTLGEAFF.

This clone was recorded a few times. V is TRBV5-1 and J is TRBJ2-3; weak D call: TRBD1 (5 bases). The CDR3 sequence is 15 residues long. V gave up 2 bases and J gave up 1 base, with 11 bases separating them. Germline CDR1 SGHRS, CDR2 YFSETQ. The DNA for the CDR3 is TGCGCCAGCAGCTTAGCAGGGTGGGGCACAGATACGCAGTATTTT. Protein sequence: CASSLAGWGTDTQYF.

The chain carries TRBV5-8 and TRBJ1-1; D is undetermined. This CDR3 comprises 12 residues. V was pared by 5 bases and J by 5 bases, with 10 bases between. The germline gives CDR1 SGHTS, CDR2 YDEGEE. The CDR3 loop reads CASRQFGTEAFF. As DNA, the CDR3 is TGTGCCAGCAGACAATTCGGTACTGAAGCTTTCTTT.

This CDR3 is CSVREINTEAFF. The CDR3, as DNA: TGCAGCGTTAGGGAGATCAACACTGAAGCTTTCTTT. The V call is TRBV29-1, the J call TRBJ1-1; unclear D gene. With 5 bases removed from V and 2 bases from J, the gap between germline ends came to 9 bases. The length of the CDR3 is 12 residues. CDR1 and CDR2 (germline): SQVTM, ANQGSEA. The full variable domain, its missing parts supplied by reference TRBV29-1 and TRBJ1-1, is SAVISQKPSRDICQRGTSLTIQCQVDSQVTMMFWYRQQPGQSLTLIATANQGSEATYESGFVIDKFPISRPNLTFSTLTVSNMSPEDSSIYLCSVREINTEAFFGQGTRLTVV.

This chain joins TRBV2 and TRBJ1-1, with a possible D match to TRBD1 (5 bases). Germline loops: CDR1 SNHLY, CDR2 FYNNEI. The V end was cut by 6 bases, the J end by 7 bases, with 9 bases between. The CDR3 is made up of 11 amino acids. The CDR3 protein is CASRGEGEAFF. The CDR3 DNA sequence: TGTGCCAGCAGGGGGGAGGGTGAAGCTTTCTTT. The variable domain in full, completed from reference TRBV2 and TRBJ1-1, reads EPEVTQTPSHQVTQMGQEVILRCVPISNHLYFYWYRQILGQKVEFLVSFYNNEISEKSEIFDDQFSVERPDGSNFTLKIRSTKLEDSAMYFCASRGEGEAFFGQGTRLTVV.

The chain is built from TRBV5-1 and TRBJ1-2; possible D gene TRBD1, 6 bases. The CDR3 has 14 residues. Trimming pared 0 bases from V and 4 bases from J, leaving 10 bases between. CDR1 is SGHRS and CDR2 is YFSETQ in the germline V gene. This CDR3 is CASSLGQDGYGYTF. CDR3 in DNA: TGCGCCAGCAGCTTGGGACAGGACGGCTATGGCTACACCTTC.

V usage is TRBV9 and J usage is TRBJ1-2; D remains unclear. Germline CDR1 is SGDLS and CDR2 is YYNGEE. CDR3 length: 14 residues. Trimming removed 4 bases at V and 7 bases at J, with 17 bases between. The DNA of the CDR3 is TGTGCCAGCAGCTTACAAGACGGACTAGGTGGCTACACCTTC. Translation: CASSLQDGLGGYTF.

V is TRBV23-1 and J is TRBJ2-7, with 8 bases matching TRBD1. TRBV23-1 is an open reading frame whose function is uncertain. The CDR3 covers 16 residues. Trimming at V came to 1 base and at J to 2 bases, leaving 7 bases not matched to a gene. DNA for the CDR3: TGCGCCAGCAGTCAATTTCAGTGGACAGGGACCTACGAGCAGTACTTC. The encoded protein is CASSQFQWTGTYEQYF.

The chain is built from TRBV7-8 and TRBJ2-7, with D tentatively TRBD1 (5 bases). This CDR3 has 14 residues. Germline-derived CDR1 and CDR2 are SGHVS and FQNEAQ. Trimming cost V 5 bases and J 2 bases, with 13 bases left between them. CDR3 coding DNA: TGTGCCAGCAGCCTAGATGGGGCCACCTACGAGCAGTACTTC. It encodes CASSLDGATYEQYF.

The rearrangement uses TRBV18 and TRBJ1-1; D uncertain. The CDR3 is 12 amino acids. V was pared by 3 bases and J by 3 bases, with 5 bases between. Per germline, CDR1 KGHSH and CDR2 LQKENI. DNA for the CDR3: TGTGCCAGCTCACCGGGTGACACTGAAGCTTTCTTT. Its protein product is CASSPGDTEAFF.

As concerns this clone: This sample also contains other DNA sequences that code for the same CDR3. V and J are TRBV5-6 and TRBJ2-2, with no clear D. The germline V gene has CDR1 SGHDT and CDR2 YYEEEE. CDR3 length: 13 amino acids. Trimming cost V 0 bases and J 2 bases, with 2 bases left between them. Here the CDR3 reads CASSLANTGELFF. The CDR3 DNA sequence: TGTGCCAGCAGCTTGGCCAACACCGGGGAGCTGTTTTTT.

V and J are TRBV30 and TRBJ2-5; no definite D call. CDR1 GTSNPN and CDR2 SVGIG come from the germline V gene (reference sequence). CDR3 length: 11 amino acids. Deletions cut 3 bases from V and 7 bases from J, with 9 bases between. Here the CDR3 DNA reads TGTGCCTGGAGAGGGTACGGGACCCAGTACTTC. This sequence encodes CAWRGYGTQYF.

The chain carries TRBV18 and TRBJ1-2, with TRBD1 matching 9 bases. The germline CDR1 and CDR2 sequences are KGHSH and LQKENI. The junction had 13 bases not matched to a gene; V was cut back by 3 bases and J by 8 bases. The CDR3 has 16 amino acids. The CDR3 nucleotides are TGTGCCAGCTCACCCGCCGGGACAGGGAGCTCTGCGGGCTACACCTTC. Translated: CASSPAGTGSSAGYTF.

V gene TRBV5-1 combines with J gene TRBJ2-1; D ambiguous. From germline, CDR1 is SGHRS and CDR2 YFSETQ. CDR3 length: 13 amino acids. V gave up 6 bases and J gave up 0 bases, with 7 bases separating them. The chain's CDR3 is CASKWSSYNEQFF. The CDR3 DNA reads TGCGCCAGCAAATGGAGCTCCTACAATGAGCAGTTCTTC.

In DNA form, the CDR3 reads TGTGCCAGTAGTCCCGCATCAGATACGCAGTATTTT. Translating it yields CASSPASDTQYF. J is TRBJ2-3 and V is TRBV19; D call uncertain. Germline V gene lookup returns CDR1 LNHDA and CDR2 SQIVND (reference sequence). The CDR3 covers 12 residues. With 5 bases removed from V and 4 bases from J, the gap between germline ends came to 7 bases.

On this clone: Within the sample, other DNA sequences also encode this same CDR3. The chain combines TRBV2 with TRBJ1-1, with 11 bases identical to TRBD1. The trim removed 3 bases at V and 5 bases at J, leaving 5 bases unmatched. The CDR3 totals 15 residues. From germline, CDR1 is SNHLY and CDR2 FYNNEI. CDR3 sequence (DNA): TGTGCCAGCAGTGAGGACAGGGGGCGCGGGACTGAAGCTTTCTTT. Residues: CASSEDRGRGTEAFF.

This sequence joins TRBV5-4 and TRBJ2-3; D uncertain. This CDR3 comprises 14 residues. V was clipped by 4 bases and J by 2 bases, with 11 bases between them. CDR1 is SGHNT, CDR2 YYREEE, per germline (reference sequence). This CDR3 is CASSPGRNTDTQYF. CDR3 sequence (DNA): TGTGCCAGCAGCCCCGGGCGGAACACAGATACGCAGTATTTT.

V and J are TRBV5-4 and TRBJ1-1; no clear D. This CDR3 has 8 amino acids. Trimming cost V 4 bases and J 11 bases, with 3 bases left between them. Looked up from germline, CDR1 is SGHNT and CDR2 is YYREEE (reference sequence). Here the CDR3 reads CASSRAFF. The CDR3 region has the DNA TGTGCCAGCAGCAGGGCTTTCTTT.

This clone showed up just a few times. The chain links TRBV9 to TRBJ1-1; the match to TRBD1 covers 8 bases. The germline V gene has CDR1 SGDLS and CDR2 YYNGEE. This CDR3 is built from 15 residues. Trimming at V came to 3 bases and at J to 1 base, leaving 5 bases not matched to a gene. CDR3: CASSAWTGKNTEAFF. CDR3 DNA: TGTGCCAGCAGCGCATGGACAGGGAAGAACACTGAAGCTTTCTTT.

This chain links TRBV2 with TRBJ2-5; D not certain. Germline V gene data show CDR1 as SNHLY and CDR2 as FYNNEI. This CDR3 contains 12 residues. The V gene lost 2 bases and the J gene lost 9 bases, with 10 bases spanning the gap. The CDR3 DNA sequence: TGTGCCAGCAGTGAATCCGGTCTGGCCCAGTACTTC. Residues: CASSESGLAQYF.

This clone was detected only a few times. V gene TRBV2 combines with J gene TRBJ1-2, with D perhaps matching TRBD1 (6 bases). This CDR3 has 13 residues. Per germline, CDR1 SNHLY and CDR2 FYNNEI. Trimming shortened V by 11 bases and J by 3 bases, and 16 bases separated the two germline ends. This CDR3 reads CARLRHRDYGYTF. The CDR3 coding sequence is TGTGCCCGACTCCGGCACAGGGACTATGGCTACACCTTC.

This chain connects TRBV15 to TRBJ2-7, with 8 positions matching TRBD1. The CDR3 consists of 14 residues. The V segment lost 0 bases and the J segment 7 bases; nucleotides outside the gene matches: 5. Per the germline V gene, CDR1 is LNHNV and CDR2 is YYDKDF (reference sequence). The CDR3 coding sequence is TGTGCCACCAGCAGAGAGGCCGGGACAGGTGAGCAGTACTTC. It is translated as CATSREAGTGEQYF.

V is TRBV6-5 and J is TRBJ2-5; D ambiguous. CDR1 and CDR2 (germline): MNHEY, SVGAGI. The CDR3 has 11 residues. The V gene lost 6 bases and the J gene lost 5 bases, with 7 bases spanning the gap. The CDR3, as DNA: TGTGCCAGCAGCCTTGGGGAGACCCAGTACTTC. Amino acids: CASSLGETQYF.

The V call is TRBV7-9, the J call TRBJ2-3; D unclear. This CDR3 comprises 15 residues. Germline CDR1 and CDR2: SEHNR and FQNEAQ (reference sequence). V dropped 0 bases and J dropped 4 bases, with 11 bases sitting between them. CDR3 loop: CASSLAGFEADTQYF. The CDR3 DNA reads TGTGCCAGCAGCTTAGCGGGGTTTGAAGCAGATACGCAGTATTTT.

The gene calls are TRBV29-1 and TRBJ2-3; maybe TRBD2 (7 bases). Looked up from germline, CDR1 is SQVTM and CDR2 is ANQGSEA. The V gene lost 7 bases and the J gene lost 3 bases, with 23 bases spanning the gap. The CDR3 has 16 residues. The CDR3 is CSAKGGGLILTDTQYF. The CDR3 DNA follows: TGCAGCGCCAAAGGGGGGGGCCTTATCTTGACAGATACGCAGTATTTT.